Below are 18 T cell receptor beta chains sequenced from a single sample in a study of Ad26.COV2.S vaccination and SARS-CoV-2 variants (dated by TCRdb to the early 2020s). The library was made by the immunoSEQ multiplex PCR assay. Drawn from immuneACCESS, this table holds only the in-frame rearrangements with V and J called that TCRdb kept. Clones are partly lost; checked studies trace under half to an unresolved V gene and leave the rest unexplained. The sample table records 380,000 or so clones; about 80% of these occur just once. The ten largest make up about 7.1% of the sample. This sample's treatment or condition label indicates: 15 to 20 received Ad26.COV2.S at low or high dose, single or two shots; roughly five received placebo; per-sample allocation not given. Repertoires of vaccine and placebo recipients were sequenced from samples collected on day 63 after the first injection. The sequenced sample was peripheral blood, obtained in a trial of Ad26.COV2.S vaccine versus placebo. Receptor source: a person between 18 and 65 years old who received the Ad26.COV2.S COVID-19 vaccine or a placebo.

The J gene is TRBJ2-6, the V gene TRBV7-6; tentative D call: TRBD1 (5 bases). Trimming left V 5 bases short and J 4 bases short, with 15 bases between. CDR3 length equals 16 residues. In germline, CDR1 is SGHVS, CDR2 FNYEAQ. For the CDR3, the DNA is TGTGCCAGCAGCGATCAAACAGGAGACGGGGCCAACGTCCTGACTTTC. Translated, it gives CASSDQTGDGANVLTF.

A word on this clone: Different DNA sequences within this sample yield the same CDR3. J is TRBJ2-3 and V is TRBV7-2; D is possibly TRBD1 or TRBD2 (6 bases each). Germline V lookup: CDR1 SGHTA, CDR2 FQGNSA. V lost 5 bases, J lost 4 bases, and 10 bases lay in between. The CDR3 runs 13 residues. CDR3 loop: CASSLGGADTQYF. For the CDR3, the DNA is TGTGCCAGCAGCCTCGGGGGCGCAGATACGCAGTATTTT.

The chain employs TRBV29-1 and TRBJ2-4, with D perhaps TRBD1 (5 bases). CDR1 SQVTM and CDR2 ANQGSEA come from the germline V gene. Deletions cut 7 bases from V and 1 base from J, with 11 bases between. The CDR3 length is 13 residues. In nucleotides, the CDR3 is TGCAGCGGGGGTTCAGGGGCCAAAAACATTCAGTACTTC. It translates to CSGGSGAKNIQYF.

The chain is built from TRBV7-2 and TRBJ2-5, with no clear D. V was cut by 2 bases and J by 5 bases, with 9 bases left in between. This CDR3 is built from 13 residues. CDR1 SGHTA and CDR2 FQGNSA come from the germline V gene. The CDR3 sequence is CASSLRILETQYF. The CDR3 DNA sequence: TGTGCCAGCAGCTTAAGAATTCTCGAGACCCAGTACTTC.

The chain joins TRBV28 to TRBJ2-7, with a possible D match to TRBD2 (5 bases). The CDR3 loop spans 14 amino acids. Trimming stripped 2 bases from V and 3 bases from J, with 11 bases between. Per the germline V gene, CDR1 is MDHEN and CDR2 is SYDVKM. CDR3 DNA sequence: TGTGCCAGCAGTTTAACCCTAGCAGGCTACGAGCAGTACTTC. Translation gives CASSLTLAGYEQYF.

This clone is a singleton in its sample. The chain recombines TRBV11-2 with TRBJ2-1; 8 bases are a match to TRBD2. J gave up 5 bases and V 5 bases, and 11 bases lay outside the gene matches. CDR3 length equals 16 residues. Looked up from germline, CDR1 is SGHAT and CDR2 is FQNNGV. The CDR3: CASSLTGSGGNNEQFF. The CDR3 DNA follows: TGTGCCAGCAGCCTAACAGGGAGCGGGGGAAACAATGAGCAGTTCTTC.

Comments on this clone: The sample has other DNA sequences that encode this CDR3 too. This chain joins TRBV7-3 and TRBJ1-1; no reliable D call. The CDR3 runs to 13 residues. Germline CDR1 and CDR2: SGHTA and FQGTGA. Trimming removed 4 bases from V and 3 bases from J, with 9 bases in between. CDR3 sequence reads: CASSSSWDTEAFF. The CDR3 DNA reads TGTGCCAGCAGCTCCAGCTGGGACACTGAAGCTTTCTTT.

The V and J genes are TRBV11-1 and TRBJ2-2; no firm D call. Trimming took 5 bases from V and 7 from J, leaving 14 bases between them. This CDR3 is built from 14 residues. Germline V lookup: CDR1 SGHAT, CDR2 FQDESV (reference sequence). This chain's CDR3 is CASSPPPRDGELFF. CDR3 bases: TGTGCCAGCAGCCCGCCCCCGCGAGACGGGGAGCTGTTTTTT.

The sample holds a few counts of this clone. CDR3 sequence: CASSTSGDSPLHF. The DNA for the CDR3 is TGCGCCAGCAGCACCTCAGGGGATTCACCCCTCCACTTT. The V call is TRBV5-1, the J call TRBJ1-6; the D gene is possibly TRBD1 (6 bases). V lost 4 bases, J lost 8 bases, and 10 bases lay in between. The length of the CDR3 is 13 residues. The V gene's germline CDR1 is SGHRS and CDR2 YFSETQ.

In DNA, the CDR3 is TGCGCCAGCAGACCAGGACTAGCGGGGGCCGGGGAGACCCAGTACTTC. It specifies CASRPGLAGAGETQYF. The chain couples TRBV5-1 to TRBJ2-5; 13 nucleotides match TRBD2. V shed 5 bases, J shed 5 bases, and the junction held 9 bases outside the gene matches. This CDR3 has 16 residues. In germline, CDR1 is SGHRS, CDR2 YFSETQ.

V and J are TRBV24-1 and TRBJ2-7; D is tentatively TRBD1 or TRBD2 (5 bases each). Germline values: CDR1 KGHDR, CDR2 SFDVKD. The CDR3 contains 11 residues. Trimming shortened V by 5 bases and J by 4 bases, and 5 bases separated the two germline ends. The CDR3: CATSGGYEQYF. The CDR3, as DNA: TGTGCCACCAGTGGGGGGTACGAGCAGTACTTC.

The chain carries TRBV7-5 and TRBJ2-3; the table's D call, TRBD2, has no DNA check behind it. TRBV7-5 is annotated as a pseudogene. CDR3 length equals 13 residues. CDR3 protein: CARSSPGEDTQYF. CDR3 nucleotides: TGTGCCAGAAGCTCCCCGGGGGAAGATACGCAGTATTTT.

The CDR3 DNA reads TGCAGCGGGTTTGAGGTTAGAGGGGAAGCTTTCTTT. Translating gives CSGFEVRGEAFF. The rearrangement joins TRBV29-1 to TRBJ1-1, with D unclear. The germline V and J ends were trimmed by 7 bases and 8 bases, with 17 bases remaining between them. Germline V gene data show CDR1 as SQVTM and CDR2 as ANQGSEA. The length of the CDR3 is 12 residues.

The chain employs TRBV5-3 and TRBJ2-3; D uncertain. TRBV5-3 is treated as an ORF (open reading frame) with a function not yet certain. Trimming removed 2 bases from V and 0 bases from J, with 10 bases in between. CDR3 size: 15 residues. The CDR3 region is CARSLTRWSTDTQYF. DNA of the CDR3: TGTGCCAGAAGCTTAACAAGGTGGAGCACAGATACGCAGTATTTT.

The chain couples TRBV5-4 to TRBJ2-7; 10 bases map to TRBD2. V shed 3 bases and J 2 bases; nucleotides not matched to a gene: 5. There are 15 residues in the CDR3. The V gene's germline CDR1 is SGHNT and CDR2 YYREEE (reference sequence). The CDR3 DNA reads as TGTGCCAGCAGCTCTTCTAGCGGGAGTCCCTACGAGCAGTACTTC. Amino acids: CASSSSSGSPYEQYF.

V and J are TRBV9 and TRBJ1-1, with unresolved D. V lost 4 bases, J lost 1 base, and 14 bases lay in between. CDR1 is SGDLS and CDR2 is YYNGEE in the germline V gene. The CDR3 is 15 residues long. The CDR3 DNA reads TGTGCCAGCAGCCCTACGGGCGTTTCGAACACTGAAGCTTTCTTT. Its protein product is CASSPTGVSNTEAFF. The whole variable domain, filled in from reference TRBV9 and TRBJ1-1, reads DSGVTQTPKHLITATGQRVTLRCSPRSGDLSVYWYQQSLDQGLQFLIQYYNGEERAKGNILERFSAQQFPDLHSELNLSSLELGDSALYFCASSPTGVSNTEAFFGQGTRLTVV.

J is TRBJ1-4 and V is TRBV2; 11 bases are shared with TRBD1. CDR3 length: 15 residues. Germline CDR1 and CDR2: SNHLY and FYNNEI. V was clipped by 8 bases and J by 6 bases; unmatched bases: 8. The CDR3 coding sequence is TGTGCCAGCGAAGGACAGGGGGCATCCGATGAAAAACTGTTTTTT. This gives the protein CASEGQGASDEKLFF.

V and J are TRBV7-2 and TRBJ2-4; no reliable D call. The length of the CDR3 is 15 residues. Germline lookup yields CDR1 SGHTA and CDR2 FQGNSA. The V and J ends lost 1 base and 3 bases respectively, with 10 bases between them. The CDR3: CASSLVFGLKNIQYF. In nucleotides, the CDR3 is TGTGCCAGCAGCTTAGTTTTTGGCCTCAAAAACATTCAGTACTTC.